This record concerns one T cell receptor beta chain sequence. This entry comes from a study of blood T cell repertoires in COVID-19. Study summary: Sources were T cells, B-cell-depleted T cells, or PBMCs; the material itself was cDNA or gDNA.

Authors' processing steps: Reference gene primer amplification yielded estimated nucleated cell counts. Measured with immunoSEQ multiplex PCR; TCRdb has only the in-frame clones, and not every one. Clonal size and the V and J genes are those of that table, whereas D and trimming came from the DNA. The sample lists about 330,000 clones, 65% to 90% occurring once. CDR1 and CDR2 (germline): SQVTM, ANQGSEA. V lost 7 bases to trimming and J lost 4 bases; unmatched junction nucleotides: 13. The CDR3 is made up of 15 amino acids. The sample was peripheral blood. This receptor was obtained from a human donor in a cohort sampled during active COVID-19. The chain couples TRBV29-1 to TRBJ1-2, with 9 bases that match TRBD1. The CDR3 bases are TGCAGCGAACGGACCGGGACAGGGCCTTCCTATGGCTACACCTTC. Its protein is CSERTGTGPSYGYTF.